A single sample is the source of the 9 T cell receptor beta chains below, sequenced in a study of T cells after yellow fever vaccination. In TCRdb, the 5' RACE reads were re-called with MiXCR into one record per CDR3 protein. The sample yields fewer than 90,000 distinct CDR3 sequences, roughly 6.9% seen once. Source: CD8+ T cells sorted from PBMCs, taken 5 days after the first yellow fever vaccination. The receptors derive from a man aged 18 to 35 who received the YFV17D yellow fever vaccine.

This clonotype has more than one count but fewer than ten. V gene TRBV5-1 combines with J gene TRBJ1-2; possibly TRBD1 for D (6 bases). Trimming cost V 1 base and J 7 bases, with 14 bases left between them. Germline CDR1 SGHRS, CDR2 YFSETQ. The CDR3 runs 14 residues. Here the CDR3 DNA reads TGCGCCAGCAGCTTGCCCAACAGGGAATCTGGCTACACCTTC. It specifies CASSLPNRESGYTF.

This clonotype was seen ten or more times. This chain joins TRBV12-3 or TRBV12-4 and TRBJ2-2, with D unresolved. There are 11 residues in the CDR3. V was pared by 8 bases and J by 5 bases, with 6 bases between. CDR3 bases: TGTGCCAGCTGGAGAACCGGGGAGCTGTTTTTT. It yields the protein CASWRTGELFF.

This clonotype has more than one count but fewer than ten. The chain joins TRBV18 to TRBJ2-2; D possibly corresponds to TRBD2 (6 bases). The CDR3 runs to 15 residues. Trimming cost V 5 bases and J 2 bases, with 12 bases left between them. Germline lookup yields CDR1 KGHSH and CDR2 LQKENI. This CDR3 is CASSSRDSNTGELFF. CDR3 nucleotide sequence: TGTGCCAGCTCATCCCGGGACTCAAACACCGGGGAGCTGTTTTTT.

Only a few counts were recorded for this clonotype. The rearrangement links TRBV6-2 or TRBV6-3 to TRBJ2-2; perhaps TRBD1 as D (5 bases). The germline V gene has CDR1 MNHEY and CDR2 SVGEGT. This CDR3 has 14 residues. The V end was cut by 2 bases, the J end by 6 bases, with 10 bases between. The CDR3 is CASSYGQGPGELFF. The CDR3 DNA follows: TGTGCCAGCAGTTACGGGCAGGGTCCCGGGGAGCTGTTTTTT.

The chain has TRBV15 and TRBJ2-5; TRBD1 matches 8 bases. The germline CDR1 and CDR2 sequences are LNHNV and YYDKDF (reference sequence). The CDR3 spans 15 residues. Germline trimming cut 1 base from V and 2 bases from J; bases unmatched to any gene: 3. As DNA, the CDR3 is TGTGCCACCAGCAGAGGCGACAGGGGACAAGAGACCCAGTACTTC. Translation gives CATSRGDRGQETQYF.

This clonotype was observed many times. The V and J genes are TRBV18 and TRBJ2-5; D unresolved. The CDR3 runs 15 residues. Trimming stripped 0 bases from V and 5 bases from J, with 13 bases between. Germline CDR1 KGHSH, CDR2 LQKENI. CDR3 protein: CASSPPDTGGETQYF. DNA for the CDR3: TGTGCCAGCTCACCACCCGATACCGGTGGGGAGACCCAGTACTTC.

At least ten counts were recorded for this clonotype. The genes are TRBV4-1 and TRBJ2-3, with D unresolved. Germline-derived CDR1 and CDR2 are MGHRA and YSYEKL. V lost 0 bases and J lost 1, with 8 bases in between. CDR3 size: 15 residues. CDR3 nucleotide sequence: TGCGCCAGCAGCCAAGAGAGTGTCCGCACAGATACGCAGTATTTT. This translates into CASSQESVRTDTQYF.

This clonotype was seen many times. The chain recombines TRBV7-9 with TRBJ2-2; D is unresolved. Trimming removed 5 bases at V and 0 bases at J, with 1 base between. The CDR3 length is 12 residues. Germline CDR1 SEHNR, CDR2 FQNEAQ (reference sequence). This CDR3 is CASSTNTGELFF. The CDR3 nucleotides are TGTGCCAGCAGCACGAACACCGGGGAGCTGTTTTTT.

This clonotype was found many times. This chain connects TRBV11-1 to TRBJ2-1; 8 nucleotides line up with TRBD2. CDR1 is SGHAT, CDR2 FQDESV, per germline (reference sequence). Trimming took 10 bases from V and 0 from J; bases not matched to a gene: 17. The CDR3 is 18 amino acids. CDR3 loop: CATTSWRGATSSYNEQFF. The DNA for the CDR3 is TGTGCCACTACTTCTTGGCGGGGGGCTACGAGCTCCTACAATGAGCAGTTCTTC.